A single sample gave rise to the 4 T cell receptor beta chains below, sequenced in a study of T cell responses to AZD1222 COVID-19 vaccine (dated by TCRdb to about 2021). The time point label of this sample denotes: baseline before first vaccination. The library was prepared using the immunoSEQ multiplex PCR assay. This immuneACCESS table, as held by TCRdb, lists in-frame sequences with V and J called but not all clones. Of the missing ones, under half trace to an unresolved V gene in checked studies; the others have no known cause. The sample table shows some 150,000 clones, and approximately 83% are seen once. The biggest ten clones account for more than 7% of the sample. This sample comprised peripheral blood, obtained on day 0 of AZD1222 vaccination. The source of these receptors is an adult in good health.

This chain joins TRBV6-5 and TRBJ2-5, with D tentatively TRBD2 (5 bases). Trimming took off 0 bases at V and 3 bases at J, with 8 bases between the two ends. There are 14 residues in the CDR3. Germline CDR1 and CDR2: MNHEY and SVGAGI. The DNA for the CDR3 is TGTGCCAGCAGTTACTCTAGCGTAAAAGAGACCCAGTACTTC. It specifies CASSYSSVKETQYF.

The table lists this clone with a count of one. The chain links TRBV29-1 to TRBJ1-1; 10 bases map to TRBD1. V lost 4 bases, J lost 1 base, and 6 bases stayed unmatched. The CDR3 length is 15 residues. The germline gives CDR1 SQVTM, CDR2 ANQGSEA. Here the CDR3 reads CSVGGQGTGNTEAFF. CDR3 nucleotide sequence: TGCAGCGTTGGGGGACAGGGGACGGGGAACACTGAAGCTTTCTTT.

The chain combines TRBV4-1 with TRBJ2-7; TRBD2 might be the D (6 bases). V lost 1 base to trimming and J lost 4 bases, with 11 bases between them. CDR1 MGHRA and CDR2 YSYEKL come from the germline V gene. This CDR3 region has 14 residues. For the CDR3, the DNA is TGCGCCAGCAGCCAAGGGAGGGTAGCGTACGAGCAGTACTTC. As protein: CASSQGRVAYEQYF.

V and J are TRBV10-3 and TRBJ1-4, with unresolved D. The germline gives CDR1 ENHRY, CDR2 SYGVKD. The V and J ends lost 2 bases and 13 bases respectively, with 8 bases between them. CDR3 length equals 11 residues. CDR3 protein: CAISEGHGLFF. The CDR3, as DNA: TGTGCCATCAGTGAGGGTCACGGACTGTTTTTT.